This TCR beta chain was captured by sequencing in a study of beta chain features in type 1 diabetes. Whole-study results and caveats: In patients and controls equally, PCR might favor templates that are shorter.

The authors reverse transcribed all of the isolated RNA, so sequencing captured expressed TCRB transcripts. Assay: immunoSEQ multiplex PCR; the TCRdb copy retains only in-frame clones and omits some. This table holds 450,000 or so clones, roughly 10% found once. Turning to this clone: No antigen is known for it. A clone one base away is much larger, so this may be a read error.

V was trimmed by 3 bases and J by 2 bases, leaving 7 bases between them. The CDR3 has 13 residues. Germline loops: CDR1 SGHRS, CDR2 YFSETQ. The sequenced sample consisted of naive CD4+ T cells from blood. The V gene is TRBV5-1, the J gene TRBJ2-3; D is unclear. The clonotype originates from a woman between 18 and 30 years old in good health. CDR3 region: CASSSGNTDTQYF. CDR3 in DNA: TGCGCCAGCAGCTCGGGCAACACAGATACGCAGTATTTT.